Given below is one TCR beta chain in context. Its antigen is as yet unknown. CDR1 and CDR2 from the germline V gene are MDHEN and SYDVKM. The V segment lost 6 bases and the J segment 0 bases; nucleotides outside the gene matches: 4. The CDR3 extends over 15 amino acids. Around 10^5 TCR templates per sample were assayed. Assay: immunoSEQ multiplex PCR; the TCRdb copy retains only in-frame clones and omits some. The sample shows 98,000 or so clones, over 90% of them seen only once. The sample belongs to a study of siplizumab effects on memory and regulatory T cells. General observations from the study: Naive T cells looked more diverse than memory cells, and they looked like major contributors to the alloresponse. Alloreactive sequences from unstimulated CD4+ memory cells fell significantly with siplizumab. No functional test confirmed suppression by proliferating siplizumab-culture Tregs.

This TCR was sampled from a human donor in good health. V is TRBV28 and J is TRBJ2-4, with 8 bases lining up with TRBD1. Input material: Tregs sorted from blood. Written as DNA, the CDR3 is TGTGCCAGCAGAGACAGGGGACTAGCCAAAAACATTCAGTACTTC. Translated, it gives CASRDRGLAKNIQYF.